These T cell receptor beta chains were read from a single sample in a study of CD8 T cells in ankylosing spondylitis. MiXCR, applied by TCRdb to the 5' RACE reads, yields one record per CDR3 protein. The sample carries around 250,000 distinct CDR3 sequences, around a tenth recorded once. Sequenced material: blood, either unsorted or a sorted T cell fraction (not recorded which). The receptors were sampled from a male donor with ankylosing spondylitis or in good health (not recorded which). CDR3s include the opening cysteine and the closing phenylalanine or tryptophan. D genes are given only for firm matches. Size values are once, few and many counts, or a class for expanded clones, and some rows have none.

v_gene: TRBV3-1
abundance: few
d_gene: .
j_gene: TRBJ2-7
CDR3nt: TGTGCCAGCAGCCACGGGTCTGGGAACTACGAGCAGTACTTC
CDR3aa: CASSHGSGNYEQYF

v_gene: TRBV9
abundance: many
d_gene: TRBD2
j_gene: TRBJ2-1
CDR3nt: TGTGCCAGCAGTAACCTTCCTAGCGGGGATGATGAGCAGTTCTTC
CDR3aa: CASSNLPSGDDEQFF

v_gene: TRBV20-1
abundance: .
d_gene: TRBD1
j_gene: TRBJ1-3
CDR3nt: TGCAGTGCCCCGGCGCCGGGACAGGGGGCGGAGGACTCTGGAAACACCATATATTTT
CDR3aa: CSAPAPGQGAEDSGNTIYF

v_gene: TRBV2
abundance: many
d_gene: .
j_gene: TRBJ1-1
CDR3nt: TGTGCCAGCAGTGATCTGGACAGCGAAGCTTTCTTT
CDR3aa: CASSDLDSEAFF

v_gene: TRBV20-1
abundance: many
d_gene: .
j_gene: TRBJ2-3
CDR3nt: TGCAGTGCAACCACCAGCAGCGGAGGCACAGATACGCAGTATTTT
CDR3aa: CSATTSSGGTDTQYF

v_gene: TRBV6-5
abundance: many
d_gene: TRBD2
j_gene: TRBJ2-3
CDR3nt: TGTGCCAGCAGATTAACGGGGCAGTCGGGGACTACCGGGATAGATACGCAGTATTTT
CDR3aa: CASRLTGQSGTTGIDTQYF

v_gene: TRBV28
abundance: many
d_gene: .
j_gene: TRBJ1-6
CDR3nt: TGTGCCAGCAGGGTACCAGAGGTTAGGAGCTCCTATAATTCACCCCTCCACTTT
CDR3aa: CASRVPEVRSSYNSPLHF

v_gene: TRBV5-1
abundance: many
d_gene: .
j_gene: TRBJ2-1
CDR3nt: TGCGCCAGCAGCTTCGACAACCCGGAGCAGTTCTTC
CDR3aa: CASSFDNPEQFF

v_gene: TRBV12-3/TRBV12-4
abundance: many
d_gene: .
j_gene: TRBJ2-3
CDR3nt: TGTGCCAGCGGACAAGGGGGCACAGATACGCAGTATTTT
CDR3aa: CASGQGGTDTQYF

v_gene: TRBV5-4
abundance: .
d_gene: .
j_gene: TRBJ2-5
CDR3nt: TGTGCCAGCAGCTTGGAAGAAGGTGGGACCCAGTACTTC
CDR3aa: CASSLEEGGTQYF

v_gene: TRBV27
abundance: few
d_gene: .
j_gene: TRBJ1-2
CDR3nt: TGTGCCAGCAGCCAGCGAAACCAGGGGCAAGGTGGCTACACCTTC
CDR3aa: CASSQRNQGQGGYTF

v_gene: TRBV29-1
abundance: .
d_gene: TRBD1
j_gene: TRBJ2-7
CDR3nt: TGCAGCGTTGAACCACAGGGGTCCTACGAGCAGTACTTC
CDR3aa: CSVEPQGSYEQYF

v_gene: TRBV6-5
abundance: many
d_gene: .
j_gene: TRBJ2-7
CDR3nt: TGTGCCAGCAGTTTAGGCCTTAAGCAGTACTTC
CDR3aa: CASSLGLKQYF

v_gene: TRBV29-1
abundance: .
d_gene: .
j_gene: TRBJ2-7
CDR3nt: TGCAGCGTTGAAGACAGGGTTCGCGAGCAGTACTTC
CDR3aa: CSVEDRVREQYF

v_gene: TRBV28
abundance: .
d_gene: .
j_gene: TRBJ2-4
CDR3nt: TGTGCCAGCACAGGGTTGTACCGGGGAAACATTCAGTACTTC
CDR3aa: CASTGLYRGNIQYF

v_gene: TRBV15
abundance: many
d_gene: .
j_gene: TRBJ2-3
CDR3nt: TGTGCCACCAGCCTACACGGGAATACGCAGTATTTT
CDR3aa: CATSLHGNTQYF

v_gene: TRBV10-2
abundance: few
d_gene: .
j_gene: TRBJ2-7
CDR3nt: TGCGCCAGCAGAGCCGGCAGGACCTCCTACGAGCAGTACTTC
CDR3aa: CASRAGRTSYEQYF

v_gene: TRBV27
abundance: many
d_gene: .
j_gene: TRBJ2-7
CDR3nt: TGTGCCAGCAGTTTATTTCTGGGGACCTACGAGCAGTACTTC
CDR3aa: CASSLFLGTYEQYF

v_gene: TRBV4-1
abundance: few
d_gene: TRBD2
j_gene: TRBJ2-1
CDR3nt: TGCGCCAGCAGCCCAGTGGTAGCGGGAGGCCCCTTCGATGAGCAGTTCTTC
CDR3aa: CASSPVVAGGPFDEQFF

v_gene: TRBV14
abundance: .
d_gene: .
j_gene: TRBJ2-5
CDR3nt: TGTGCCAGCAGCCAAGGGTATGAGACCCAGTACTTC
CDR3aa: CASSQGYETQYF

v_gene: TRBV4-1
abundance: many
d_gene: TRBD2
j_gene: TRBJ2-1
CDR3nt: TGCGCCAGCAGCCAAGTAGCGGGGGTCTCCAATGAGCAGTTCTTC
CDR3aa: CASSQVAGVSNEQFF

v_gene: TRBV2
abundance: .
d_gene: .
j_gene: TRBJ2-5
CDR3nt: TGTGCCAGCAGTTCCGGGACCGGCGAAGAGACCCAGTACTTC
CDR3aa: CASSSGTGEETQYF

v_gene: TRBV5-5
abundance: .
d_gene: .
j_gene: TRBJ2-3
CDR3nt: TGTGCCAGCAGCTTGGTTGACAGCGGGACAGATACGCAGTATTTT
CDR3aa: CASSLVDSGTDTQYF

v_gene: TRBV29-1
abundance: many
d_gene: .
j_gene: TRBJ2-1
CDR3nt: TGCAGCGTGCCGCCAGCGGGTACTTACAATGAGCAGTTCTTC
CDR3aa: CSVPPAGTYNEQFF

v_gene: TRBV27
abundance: few
d_gene: TRBD1
j_gene: TRBJ2-3
CDR3nt: TGTGCCAGCAGTGCACGGGACAGTAACACAGATACGCAGTATTTT
CDR3aa: CASSARDSNTDTQYF

v_gene: TRBV5-5
abundance: many
d_gene: .
j_gene: TRBJ2-7
CDR3nt: TGTGCCAGCAGCTTGGCAGGGGACCGCTACGAGCAGTACTTC
CDR3aa: CASSLAGDRYEQYF

v_gene: TRBV4-2
abundance: many
d_gene: .
j_gene: TRBJ1-2
CDR3nt: TGTGCCAGCAGCCATGCTCGACAGAGTACGATCTATGGCTACACCTTC
CDR3aa: CASSHARQSTIYGYTF

v_gene: TRBV5-1
abundance: many
d_gene: TRBD2
j_gene: TRBJ2-1
CDR3nt: TGCGCCAGCACACTAGCGGGAGGGCCCCATGCGGAGCAGTTCTTC
CDR3aa: CASTLAGGPHAEQFF

v_gene: TRBV18
abundance: .
d_gene: .
j_gene: TRBJ1-1
CDR3nt: TGTGCCAGCTCACCGGGAAGGGTCCGGAACACTGAAGCTTTCTTT
CDR3aa: CASSPGRVRNTEAFF

v_gene: TRBV5-1
abundance: few
d_gene: .
j_gene: TRBJ2-3
CDR3nt: TGCGCCAGCAGCTCTCGTAGCGCTAGCACAGATACGCAGTATTTT
CDR3aa: CASSSRSASTDTQYF

v_gene: TRBV3-1
abundance: many
d_gene: .
j_gene: TRBJ1-1
CDR3nt: TGTGCCAGCAGCCAAAAGACCAGGGGCGAAGCTTTCTTT
CDR3aa: CASSQKTRGEAFF

v_gene: TRBV5-4
abundance: many
d_gene: .
j_gene: TRBJ1-4
CDR3nt: TGTGCCAGCAGCTTACAGGGAGTGCCCTATGAAAAACTGTTTTTT
CDR3aa: CASSLQGVPYEKLFF